Each of the 2 T cell receptor beta chains below was sequenced from the same sample in a study of T-cell reconstitution after alpha-beta-depleted transplantation in children. Unique molecular identifiers featured in how the TCRbeta library was prepared. Using its own MiXCR run on the PCR reads, TCRdb lists one record per CDR3 protein. Found here are 200,000 to 300,000 distinct CDR3 sequences, 7.5% to 9.5% of them singletons; the top ten hold approximately 6.3%. This specimen consisted of PBMCs, mostly from graft donor cells, obtained 180 days after TCRalphabeta/CD19-depleted stem cell transplant. These receptors were taken from a male patient between 10 and 17 years old who had a stem cell transplant for acute lymphoblastic leukemia, so the T cells may come from the graft donor.

This clonotype was observed many times. The chain links TRBV9 to TRBJ2-1, with D possibly matching TRBD2 (6 bases). The CDR3 covers 13 residues. Trimming removed 4 bases at V and 12 bases at J, with 17 bases between. The germline gives CDR1 SGDLS, CDR2 YYNGEE. DNA for the CDR3: TGTGCCAGCAGCCCGCCCCTCTCGGAGGGGCAGTTCTTC. It is translated as CASSPPLSEGQFF.

This clonotype was detected many times. J is TRBJ2-6 and V is TRBV27; D is undetermined. The germline CDR1 and CDR2 sequences are MNHEY and SMNVEV (reference sequence). The CDR3 totals 13 residues. V was clipped by 7 bases and J by 0 bases, with 4 bases between them. CDR3 loop: CASTNSGANVLTF. CDR3 coding DNA: TGTGCCAGCACAAACTCTGGGGCCAACGTCCTGACTTTC.